This T cell receptor beta chain was identified in a study of CD8+CD57+ T cells in acquired aplastic anemia. The wider study: The average for DNA from sorted CD4+ and CD8+ cells was around 3.5 ug. Study-level results: Some 28 sequences, all CD8+ CDR3, were shared between patients and controls.

TCR beta VDJ and CDR3 were profiled, and genomic DNA was the template. MiXCR was run by TCRdb on the reads, yielding one entry per CDR3 protein. The table records about 190,000 distinct CDR3 sequences, over 60% of them present only once. Points on this clonotype: Its specificity is unknown.

Germline V gene sequence: CDR1 WNHNN, CDR2 SYGVQD (reference sequence). This CDR3 contains 14 residues. V was clipped by 4 bases and J by 6 bases, with 16 bases between them. Sequenced: sorted CD4+, CD8+, or CD8+CD57+ T cells (not recorded which) from PBMCs. The sequence came from a human donor with severe aplastic anemia or a healthy control (not recorded which). This rearrangement joins TRBV10-1 to TRBJ2-7, with D unclear. The CDR3 sequence is CASSGDLRKSEQYF. CDR3 bases: TGCGCCAGCAGTGGTGACCTAAGAAAGTCCGAGCAGTACTTC.